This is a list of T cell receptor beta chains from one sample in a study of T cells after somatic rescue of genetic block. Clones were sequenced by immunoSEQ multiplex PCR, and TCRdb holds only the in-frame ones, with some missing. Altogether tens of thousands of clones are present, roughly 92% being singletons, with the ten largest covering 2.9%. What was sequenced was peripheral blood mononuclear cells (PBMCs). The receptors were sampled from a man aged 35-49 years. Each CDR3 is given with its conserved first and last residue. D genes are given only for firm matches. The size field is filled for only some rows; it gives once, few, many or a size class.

CASSLPQGRTEAFF | TGTGCCAGCAGTTTGCCACAGGGTCGGACTGAAGCTTTCTTT | TRBV28 | - | - | TRBJ1-1
CASPLAPTSGKINEQFF | TGTGCCAGCCCGTTAGCCCCCACTAGCGGCAAAATCAATGAGCAGTTCTTC | TRBV2 | once | TRBD2 | TRBJ2-1
CASSRDRAGEQYF | TGTGCCAGCAGCCGAGACCGGGCGGGGGAGCAGTACTTC | TRBV5-4 | - | - | TRBJ2-7
CASSRDLGQEETQYF | TGCGCCAGCAGCCGTGACCTGGGACAGGAAGAGACCCAGTACTTC | TRBV5-1 | once | TRBD1 | TRBJ2-5
CASGRQGFYEQYF | TGTGCCAGTGGCCGACAGGGTTTCTACGAGCAGTACTTC | TRBV5-4 | - | TRBD1 | TRBJ2-7
CAISESTETQYF | TGTGCCATCAGTGAGTCTACAGAGACCCAGTACTTC | TRBV10-3 | - | - | TRBJ2-5
CASSSSLGQGSNEQFF | TGTGCCAGCAGCTCATCACTGGGACAGGGGTCCAATGAGCAGTTCTTC | TRBV14 | - | TRBD1 | TRBJ2-1
CASATDHRGVRGETQYF | TGTGCCTCCGCAACCGACCACAGGGGGGTAAGAGGGGAGACCCAGTACTTC | TRBV7-9 | - | TRBD1 | TRBJ2-5
CASSLRVGGGYEQYF | TGTGCCAGCAGTTTAAGGGTAGGTGGTGGCTACGAGCAGTACTTC | TRBV28 | - | - | TRBJ2-7
CASSHNRGVETQYF | TGTGCCAGCAGCCACAACAGGGGGGTAGAGACCCAGTACTTC | TRBV14 | - | TRBD1 | TRBJ2-5
CASSISPPGSRTSTDTQYF | TGTGCCAGTAGTATTAGTCCGCCAGGTTCCCGAACTAGCACAGATACGCAGTATTTT | TRBV19 | - | - | TRBJ2-3
CASSLPGGGNQPQHF | TGTGCCAGTAGTCTCCCGGGAGGGGGCAATCAGCCCCAGCATTTT | TRBV19 | - | - | TRBJ1-5
CASSWLPETQYF | TGTGCCAGCAGCTGGTTACCGGAGACCCAGTACTTC | TRBV7-2 | - | - | TRBJ2-5
CASSRTSAGEQFF | TGTGCCAGCAGCCGGACTAGCGCGGGTGAGCAGTTCTTC | TRBV7-3 | - | TRBD2 | TRBJ2-1
CASSKGVTVPANEKLFF | TGTGCCAGCAGCAAAGGGGTCACCGTCCCGGCTAATGAAAAACTGTTTTTT | TRBV21-1 | - | - | TRBJ1-4
CASSHTGGEKLFF | TGTGCCAGCAGCCACACGGGGGGTGAAAAACTGTTTTTT | TRBV11-2 | - | - | TRBJ1-4
CASSRVGGYEQYF | TGTGCCAGCAGCCGTGTGGGGGGCTACGAGCAGTACTTC | TRBV14 | once | - | TRBJ2-7
CASSLERLTQETQYF | TGTGCCAGCAGCTTAGAGCGACTAACCCAAGAGACCCAGTACTTC | TRBV11-2 | few | - | TRBJ2-5
CASSEFGTSEGSYNEQFF | TGTGCCAGCAGTGAATTCGGGACTAGCGAAGGCTCCTACAATGAGCAGTTCTTC | TRBV25-1 | - | TRBD2 | TRBJ2-1
CASGDGLSGNTIYF | TGTGCCAGCGGGGACGGTCTCTCTGGAAACACCATATATTTT | TRBV6-5 | - | - | TRBJ1-3
CASQGPRNSPLHF | TGTGCCAGCCAGGGACCTAGAAATTCACCCCTCCACTTT | TRBV2 | - | - | TRBJ1-6
CASSWSRRNEQFF | TGTGCCAGCAGTTGGAGTCGGAGAAATGAGCAGTTCTTC | TRBV27 | - | - | TRBJ2-1
CSASPALEQYF | TGCAGTGCTAGTCCGGCCCTCGAGCAGTACTTC | TRBV20-1 | - | - | TRBJ2-7
CASRFGGANEKLFF | TGTGCAAGTCGCTTTGGGGGGGCTAATGAAAAACTGTTTTTT | TRBV12-2 | - | - | TRBJ1-4
CASSLFRTEQFF | TGTGCCAGCAGCTTATTCCGGACTGAGCAGTTCTTC | TRBV7-2 | - | - | TRBJ2-1